This TCR beta chain was sequenced during a study of blood T cell repertoires in COVID-19. About the study: The United States, Italy and Spain provided the acute and convalescent COVID-19 samples.

Per the study methods: Counts of nucleated cells, estimated from reference gene primer amplification, were obtained. TCRdb's copy holds only in-frame clones and misses some; the assay was immunoSEQ multiplex PCR. For V, J and clone size, that table is used; D and trimming come from the DNA. The data contain just over 650,000 clones, 85% to 90% of them singletons. To note about this clone: The identical CDR3 is also encoded by other nucleotide sequences in the sample.

Trimming stripped 3 bases from V and 0 bases from J, with 8 bases between. The CDR3 runs 15 residues. Germline V lookup: CDR1 LGHDT, CDR2 YNNKEL (reference sequence). This receptor was obtained from a woman between 18 and 29 years old with acute or convalescent COVID-19. The chain is built from TRBV3-1 (or the pseudogene TRBV3-2) and TRBJ1-4; possibly TRBD1 for D (5 bases). Sequenced input: peripheral blood. The CDR3 sequence: CASSQRQPTNEKLFF. In DNA, the CDR3 is TGTGCCAGCAGCCAGAGACAGCCAACTAATGAAAAACTGTTTTTT.